This T cell receptor beta chain comes out of a study of cytomegalovirus exposure and HLA in healthy donors. Researchers ran the PCR with 60 Vbeta and 13 Jbeta primers. Sequencing used immunoSEQ multiplex PCR; TCRdb keeps in-frame clones, though not all of them. Here the sample spans about 120,000 clones, about 75% being singletons. Sample: PBMCs. This sequence was found in a man in his sixties in good health and CMV-seropositive.

This CDR3 is CASSLVGPLDTEAFF. As DNA, the CDR3 is TGTGCCAGCAGCTTAGTGGGCCCTCTGGACACTGAAGCTTTCTTT. The chain carries TRBV11-2 and TRBJ1-1, with D hard to call. Germline V gene lookup returns CDR1 SGHAT and CDR2 FQNNGV. Trimming removed 1 base from V and 3 bases from J, with 12 bases in between. The CDR3 loop spans 15 amino acids. The whole variable domain, filled in from reference TRBV11-2 and TRBJ1-1, reads EAGVAQSPRYKIIEKRQSVAFWCNPISGHATLYWYQQILGQGPKLLIQFQNNGVVDDSQLPKDRFSAERLKGVDSTLKIQPAKLEDSAVYLCASSLVGPLDTEAFFGQGTRLTVV.